This T cell receptor beta chain was profiled in a study of blood T cells in healthy people across ages. Study observations and caveats: The donors' CMV status was not determined, possibly confounding changes in expanded clonotypes.

Concerning this clonotype itself: Its specificity is not known.

Germline-derived CDR1 and CDR2 are SGHTA and FQGNSA. Trimming took 5 bases from V and 6 from J; bases not matched to a gene: 9. The CDR3 sequence is 15 residues long. Next came a second PCR, run for about 6 to 12 cycles, which used a sample-barcoded 5' primer along with a J-beta primer mix. Each CDR3 protein is one row after TCRdb ran MiXCR on the 5' RACE reads. The repertoire holds 730,000 or so distinct CDR3 sequences, with around 43% as singletons. This clonotype was sampled from a man aged 80 or over in good health. The chain recombines TRBV7-2 with TRBJ2-7, with TRBD1 matching over 11 bases. What was sequenced was blood. Written as DNA, the CDR3 is TGTGCCAGCAGCGCTCACCGGGACAGGGGGTTCGAGCAGTACTTC. This translates into CASSAHRDRGFEQYF.